Listed here are 21 T cell receptor beta chains from one sample, sequenced in a study of T-cell reconstitution after alpha-beta-depleted transplantation in children. Researchers prepared the TCRbeta library using unique molecular identifiers, the study reports. TCRdb itself ran the PCR reads through MiXCR, one entry per CDR3 protein. The repertoire holds around 120,000 distinct CDR3 sequences, roughly 24% seen once, with 10% to 13% in the top ten. The input for sequencing was PBMCs, mostly from graft donor cells, taken 180 days after TCRalphabeta/CD19-depleted stem cell transplant. These receptors were obtained from a male patient aged 2 to 9 who had a stem cell transplant for chronic granulomatous disease, so the T cells may come from the graft donor.

The V call is TRBV5-1, the J call TRBJ2-5; 11 bases map to TRBD2. V was pared by 3 bases and J by 4 bases, with 8 bases of the junction left unmatched. Germline V gene lookup returns CDR1 SGHRS and CDR2 YFSETQ. The CDR3 runs 16 residues. The CDR3 spells CASSYRLAGSVETQYF. CDR3 nucleotides: TGCGCCAGCAGCTACAGACTAGCGGGGAGTGTAGAGACCCAGTACTTC.

This clonotype was detected only a few times. The chain combines TRBV5-5 with TRBJ2-7; D is tentatively TRBD1 or TRBD2 (5 bases each). V dropped 6 bases and J dropped 3 bases, with 16 bases sitting between them. This CDR3 has 14 amino acids. Germline V CDR1 and CDR2: SGHKS, YYEKEE (reference sequence). The chain's CDR3 is CASIAPGTIYEQYF. Written as DNA, the CDR3 is TGTGCCAGCATCGCTCCTGGGACCATCTACGAGCAGTACTTC. The full variable domain, its missing parts supplied by reference TRBV5-5 and TRBJ2-7, is DAGVTQSPTHLIKTRGQQVTLRCSPISGHKSVSWYQQVLGQGPQFIFQYYEKEERGRGNFPDRFSARQFPNYSSELNVNALLLGDSALYLCASIAPGTIYEQYFGPGTRLTVT.

This clonotype was seen many times. The chain uses TRBV20-1 and TRBJ1-1; TRBD1 agrees at 8 bases. The germline CDR1 and CDR2 sequences are DFQATT and SNEGSKA (reference sequence). The CDR3 consists of 11 residues. The CDR3 DNA sequence: TGCGGGACAGGCACGAACACTGAAGCTTTCTTT. It specifies CGTGTNTEAFF.

This clonotype came up a few times. The V gene is TRBV27, the J gene TRBJ1-6; 10 bases fit TRBD1. With V trimmed by 5 bases and J by 7 bases, 8 bases remained unmatched. Germline CDR1 reads MNHEY; CDR2 reads SMNVEV (reference sequence). This CDR3 comprises 16 residues. In DNA form, the CDR3 reads TGTGCCAGCAGTCTTGGGGGACAGGGGAGGAATTCACCCCTCCACTTT. It specifies CASSLGGQGRNSPLHF.

The chain has TRBV12-2 and TRBJ2-5; the table's D call, TRBD2, has no DNA check behind it. TRBV12-2 represents a pseudogene. CDR3 size: 16 residues. The CDR3 DNA is TGTGCAAGTCGCGGAAGCGGCTTTTGCACATCAGAGACCCAGTACTTC. Its translation is CASRGSGFCTSETQYF.

This clonotype was counted many times. The chain combines TRBV5-1 with TRBJ2-2; D is possibly TRBD1 (5 bases). Per germline, CDR1 SGHRS and CDR2 YFSETQ. Trimming took off 1 base at V and 5 bases at J, with 9 bases between the two ends. The length of the CDR3 is 14 residues. The CDR3 sequence: CASSLLDITGELFF. Here the CDR3 DNA reads TGCGCCAGCAGCTTGTTGGACATAACCGGGGAGCTGTTTTTT.

The J gene is TRBJ1-1, the V gene TRBV12-3 or TRBV12-4; D is ambiguous. Trimming cost V 7 bases and J 2 bases, with 11 bases left between them. The length of the CDR3 is 13 residues. This CDR3 reads CASISTSNTEAFF. Here the CDR3 DNA reads TGTGCCAGCATCTCCACAAGTAACACTGAAGCTTTCTTT.

V and J are TRBV7-2 and TRBJ2-7, with 7 bases matching TRBD1. The ends lost 6 bases at V and 2 bases at J; junction bases unmatched: 10. This CDR3 has 15 residues. Germline V lookup: CDR1 SGHTA, CDR2 FQGNSA. CDR3 residues: CASRRQGSPTYEQYF. DNA for the CDR3: TGTGCCAGCAGACGACAGGGTTCCCCTACCTACGAGCAGTACTTC. The whole variable domain, filled in from reference TRBV7-2 and TRBJ2-7, reads GAGVSQSPSNKVTEKGKDVELRCDPISGHTALYWYRQSLGQGLEFLIYFQGNSAPDKSGLPSDRFSAERTGGSVSTLTIQRTQQEDSAVYLCASRRQGSPTYEQYFGPGTRLTVT.

This clonotype was seen many times. J is TRBJ2-5 and V is TRBV12-3 or TRBV12-4; the match to TRBD1 covers 9 bases. The CDR3 totals 14 residues. Trimming removed 5 bases from V and 4 bases from J; junction bases left unmatched: 5. CDR3: CASSLGQGRETQYF. The DNA of the CDR3 is TGTGCCAGCAGTCTGGGACAGGGCCGAGAGACCCAGTACTTC.

In this sample, this clonotype turned up a few times. The rearrangement joins TRBV12-3 or TRBV12-4 to TRBJ1-2; 7 positions match TRBD1. With V trimmed by 6 bases and J by 8 bases, 9 bases remained unmatched. The CDR3 sequence is 13 residues long. The CDR3 DNA follows: TGTGCCAGCAGCTGGGGACAGCCTGAAGGCTACACCTTC. It specifies CASSWGQPEGYTF.

There are a few counts of this clonotype. J is TRBJ2-7 and V is TRBV27; possible D gene TRBD2, 6 bases. The CDR3 length is 12 residues. Germline CDR1 is MNHEY and CDR2 is SMNVEV (reference sequence). The V gene lost 6 bases and the J gene lost 2 bases, with 8 bases spanning the gap. CDR3 in DNA: TGTGCCAGCAGGGACTACACCTACGAGCAGTACTTC. Protein product: CASRDYTYEQYF.

This clonotype came up a few times. The V gene is TRBV29-1, the J gene TRBJ2-6, with 7 bases lining up with TRBD2. Trimming took 3 bases from V and 4 from J; bases not matched to a gene: 3. CDR3 length: 14 amino acids. The germline CDR1 and CDR2 sequences are SQVTM and ANQGSEA. CDR3 bases: TGCAGCGTTGAGGGAGGGGTCGGGGCCAACGTCCTGACTTTC. Translation gives CSVEGGVGANVLTF.

The V call is TRBV7-2, the J call TRBJ2-3, with 7 bases fitting TRBD1. This CDR3 is 14 amino acids long. Germline V CDR1 and CDR2: SGHTA, FQGNSA. The J segment lost 2 bases and the V segment lost 5 bases, leaving 4 bases of the junction unmatched. The CDR3 DNA is TGTGCCAGCAGCGCGGACAGGTTCACAGATACGCAGTATTTT. Protein product: CASSADRFTDTQYF.

In its sample, this clonotype was seen many times. This rearrangement joins TRBV28 to TRBJ2-7; D tentatively fits TRBD1 or TRBD2 (6 bases each). V dropped 5 bases and J dropped 2 bases, with 16 bases sitting between them. Looked up from germline, CDR1 is MDHEN and CDR2 is SYDVKM. The CDR3 consists of 15 residues. CDR3 sequence: CASSGEGGSTYEQYF. As DNA, the CDR3 is TGTGCCAGCAGTGGCGAGGGGGGAAGCACCTACGAGCAGTACTTC.

The chain is built from TRBV7-3 and TRBJ2-5, with a weak D call TRBD2 (7 bases). Deletions cut 5 bases from V and 4 bases from J, with 17 bases between. There are 15 residues in the CDR3. Germline CDR1 SGHTA, CDR2 FQGTGA. CDR3 sequence (DNA): TGTGCCAGCAGCCTCGTGGGAGGGGGGCTAGAGACCCAGTACTTC. This sequence encodes CASSLVGGGLETQYF.

This clonotype was seen only a few times. This rearrangement joins TRBV10-2 to TRBJ1-1; TRBD1 is a possible D gene (6 bases). Germline V CDR1 and CDR2: WSHSY, SAAADI. The CDR3 sequence is 15 residues long. V lost 5 bases and J lost 4, with 17 bases in between. The CDR3 sequence is CASSTPRGYGTEAFF. CDR3 sequence (DNA): TGCGCCAGCAGTACCCCGAGGGGGTACGGCACTGAAGCTTTCTTT.

This clonotype was recorded at least ten times. The chain carries TRBV5-1 and TRBJ2-5; 9 bases align to TRBD2. V shed 2 bases, J shed 4 bases, and the junction held 9 bases outside the gene matches. Germline lookup yields CDR1 SGHRS and CDR2 YFSETQ. The CDR3 is 16 residues long. This CDR3 is CASSLKRAGGLETQYF. CDR3 sequence (DNA): TGCGCCAGCAGCTTAAAACGAGCGGGGGGCTTAGAGACCCAGTACTTC.

The V gene is TRBV12-3 or TRBV12-4, the J gene TRBJ2-7, with D unresolved. CDR3 length equals 12 residues. V dropped 10 bases and J dropped 2 bases, with 12 bases sitting between them. The CDR3 protein is CATQGPTYEQYF. The DNA of the CDR3 is TGTGCCACACAAGGACCCACCTACGAGCAGTACTTC.

This chain joins TRBV5-5 and TRBJ2-7, with TRBD1 matching over 7 bases. CDR1 is SGHKS, CDR2 YYEKEE, per germline (reference sequence). The ends lost 2 bases at V and 4 bases at J; junction bases unmatched: 3. The CDR3 is 13 residues long. CDR3 nucleotides: TGTGCCAGCAGCTTCAGGGGACAGTACGAGCAGTACTTC. Its protein is CASSFRGQYEQYF.

At least ten counts were recorded for this clonotype. This chain joins TRBV5-1 and TRBJ2-1; TRBD2 is a possible D gene (5 bases). Germline CDR1 is SGHRS and CDR2 is YFSETQ. V lost 4 bases and J lost 7, with 15 bases in between. CDR3 length: 14 amino acids. CDR3 sequence: CASSPEAGMNEQFF. CDR3 DNA sequence: TGCGCCAGCAGCCCGGAAGCCGGGATGAATGAGCAGTTCTTC.

This clonotype was seen ten or more times. The V gene is TRBV20-1, the J gene TRBJ2-5; TRBD1 is a possible D gene (6 bases). In germline, CDR1 is DFQATT, CDR2 SNEGSKA (reference sequence). The CDR3 runs 13 residues. The germline V and J ends were trimmed by 3 bases and 0 bases, with 8 bases remaining between them. The CDR3 region has the DNA TGCAGTGCTAGGGACAGCAACCAAGAGACCCAGTACTTC. This encodes CSARDSNQETQYF.